The source of this TCR beta chain is a study of OX40 agonist ivuxolimab in advanced cancers. About the research overall: Earlier treatment with anti-PD-1, anti-PD-L1 or anti-CTLA-4 was permitted, and less than 50% had received some.

TCRdb's table, derived via immunoSEQ multiplex PCR, lists solely in-frame clones and lacks some. The table has under 85,000 clones, about 86% seen once; the top ten hold roughly 8.6%. V lost 0 bases to trimming and J lost 7 bases, with 14 bases between them. The CDR3 has 15 residues. Germline CDR1 reads SGDLS; CDR2 reads YYNGEE. The study sampled blood at baseline, cycle 4 day 1, and cycle 7 day 1. The clonotype originates from an adult with an advanced solid tumor such as melanoma, head and neck, liver or kidney cancer. The V call is TRBV9, the J call TRBJ2-1; D assignment may be TRBD1 or TRBD2 (5 bases each). Material: CD4+ or CD8+ T cells sorted from blood, obtained in a trial of the OX40 agonist ivuxolimab. CDR3 bases: TGTGCCAGCAGCGTAGGAACCCGCTGGGGGAATGAGCAGTTCTTC. Its translation: CASSVGTRWGNEQFF.